The following is a T cell receptor (beta chain) sequence with its context. No antigen is known for it. The authors prepared the TCRbeta library with unique molecular identifiers. TCRdb reprocessed the PCR reads via MiXCR and lists one record per CDR3 protein. The sample has 300,000 to 400,000 distinct CDR3 sequences, roughly 21% seen once. The record originates from a study of T-cell reconstitution after alpha-beta-depleted transplantation in children. Study-level findings and limits: Fresh T-cell production supplied most of the T-cell counts and diversity seen one year after transplant. Surviving recipient T cells and thymic progenitors underlay high day-60 TCRbeta diversity in some patients. As was reported, about two months after transplant, alpha-beta T cells came from several hundred expanded graft clones.

There are 18 residues in the CDR3. Germline lookup yields CDR1 SGHRS and CDR2 YFSETQ. Trimming removed 1 base from V and 0 bases from J; junction bases left unmatched: 3. The clonotype was recovered from a male patient under 18 who had a stem cell transplant for acute lymphoblastic leukemia, so the T cells may come from the graft donor. The chain uses TRBV5-1 and TRBJ2-6; TRBD2 matches at 11 bases. The source was PBMCs, mostly from graft donor cells, collected 180 days after TCRalphabeta/CD19-depleted stem cell transplant. Here the CDR3 DNA reads TGCGCCAGCAGCTTGCTAGCGGGAGGCAGCTCTGGGGCCAACGTCCTGACTTTC. Translating it yields CASSLLAGGSSGANVLTF.